This TCR beta chain comes out of a study of CD4+ T cells in melanoma. Study conclusions and caveats: CD8+ T cell, macrophage and B cell function reportedly correlated with neoantigen-specific CD4+ T cells. In melanoma, neoantigen-specific CD4+ T cells reportedly differed in differentiation state.

The CDR3 is made up of 14 amino acids. Per germline, CDR1 GTSNPN and CDR2 SVGIG (reference sequence). Germline trimming cut 3 bases from V and 9 bases from J; bases unmatched to any gene: 10. This clone was seen only once. No antigen is known for it. Libraries were prepared by immunoSEQ multiplex PCR; TCRdb keeps only in-frame clonotypes and omits some of them. The table lists about 140,000 clones, 92% of them singletons. The chain uses TRBV30 and TRBJ1-5; 8 bases agree with TRBD1. The TCR was taken from a human donor with melanoma. The CDR3 reads CAWSTGQAAGPQHF. CDR3 coding DNA: TGTGCCTGGAGCACGGGACAGGCGGCCGGGCCCCAGCATTTT.